This T cell receptor beta chain came from a study of shared clonotypes between healthy human individuals. General study findings and limits: It was anticipated that sequencing depth would influence how many clonotypes donors shared.

With regard to this clone: Its cognate antigen is unknown.

This CDR3 is 16 amino acids long. Germline V gene sequence: CDR1 SGHTA, CDR2 FQGNSA. V shed 5 bases and J shed 4 bases, with 20 bases lying between them. Sequencing was at deep level. What was sequenced on ten immunoSEQ deep assay plates was unsorted PBMC DNA. Assay used: immunoSEQ multiplex PCR; TCRdb lists only in-frame clones, some missing. The repertoire consists of about 470,000 clones, with roughly 83% occurring once and the leading ten covering 13%. The source of this sequence is a woman aged 40 to 50 in good health. Some clones in this sample may be carry-over from other donors' samples. The V and J genes are TRBV7-2 and TRBJ1-1; tentative D call: TRBD1 (6 bases). Sequencing was done on a sample of PBMCs. The chain's CDR3 is CASSKGGLRLVTEAFF. For the CDR3, the DNA is TGTGCCAGCAGCAAGGGGGGACTCCGTCTTGTCACTGAAGCTTTCTTT.